These T cell receptor beta chains were read from a single sample in a study of post-analysis software for immune sequencing data. A single record per CDR3 protein comes from TCRdb applying MiXCR to the PCR reads. The sample comprises 600,000 to 700,000 distinct CDR3 sequences, approximately 59% of which are singletons, and around 10% rests with the top ten. The sample consisted of blood. The origin of the receptors is a girl aged 2-9 years with multiple sclerosis. Both conserved end residues are part of each CDR3. A D gene is named only where the DNA matches it firmly. Expanded clones get a size class; other rows say once, few or many, or leave the size out.

j_call d_call clone_size v_call cdr3_nt cdr3_aa
TRBJ2-3 TRBD2 NA TRBV20-1 TGCAGTGCCGCCGGGACTAGCTCCACAGATACGCAGTATTTT CSAAGTSSTDTQYF
TRBJ2-5 NA NA TRBV5-5 TGTGCCAGCAGCTTGCTGGGGGTGACCCAGTACTTC CASSLLGVTQYF
TRBJ2-1 TRBD2 many TRBV4-3 TGCGCCAGCAGCCAAACTAGCGGGGGGGCCTACAATGAGCAGTTCTTC CASSQTSGGAYNEQFF
TRBJ2-5 NA few TRBV20-1 TGCAGTGCTTGCTTGGAACAAGAGACCCAGTACTTC CSACLEQETQYF
TRBJ2-7 TRBD1 few TRBV29-1 TGCAGCGTTGACCCGACAGGGCACGAGCAGTACTTC CSVDPTGHEQYF
TRBJ2-3 NA few TRBV5-1 TGCGCCAGCAGTCTATGGAGTTCGGAGGGGGGAGATACGCAGTATTTT CASSLWSSEGGDTQYF
TRBJ1-3 TRBD1 NA TRBV4-1 TGCGCCAGCAGCCAAGTTACGACAGGGGCGGGAAACACCATATATTTT CASSQVTTGAGNTIYF
TRBJ2-1 NA NA TRBV7-9 TGTGCCAGCAGCTCCCTGTTATATAATGAGCAGTTCTTC CASSSLLYNEQFF
TRBJ1-2 NA few TRBV20-1 TGCAGTGCCCCTTCGACACCCACTAACTATGGCTACACCTTC CSAPSTPTNYGYTF
TRBJ2-5 NA NA TRBV12-3/TRBV12-4 TGTGCCAGCAGTTCGACTCGTTGGGAGACCCAGTACTTC CASSSTRWETQYF
TRBJ1-1 NA NA TRBV29-1 TGCAGCGTTGACCCCCCGGGGTTGAACACTGAAGCTTTCTTT CSVDPPGLNTEAFF
TRBJ1-2 NA NA TRBV11-2 TGTGCCAGCAGCTTATTGGAGAGGAATGGCTACACCTTC CASSLLERNGYTF
TRBJ2-3 TRBD1 NA TRBV7-2 TGTGCCAGCAGCCTTCAGGGGGCCGGCACAGATACGCAGTATTTT CASSLQGAGTDTQYF
TRBJ2-3 NA NA TRBV3-1 TGTGCCAGCAGCCAAAGTAGGACAGATACGCAGTATTTT CASSQSRTDTQYF
TRBJ1-2 NA few TRBV12-3/TRBV12-4 TGTGCCAGCAGTCCCAATTCGGGGGCCGGTAACTATGGCTACACCTTC CASSPNSGAGNYGYTF